Each of the 7 T cell receptor beta chains below was sequenced from the same sample in a study of OX40 agonist ivuxolimab in advanced cancers. The table came from immunoSEQ multiplex PCR; TCRdb's copy has only in-frame clones and leaves some out. The data hold about 64,000 clones, with about 91% observed a single time. The sequenced sample was CD4+ or CD8+ T cells sorted from blood, obtained in a trial of the OX40 agonist ivuxolimab. Receptors were obtained from an adult with an advanced solid tumor such as melanoma, head and neck, liver or kidney cancer.

The chain carries TRBV29-1 and TRBJ2-5; 9 bases are a match to TRBD2. This CDR3 has 16 residues. CDR1 is SQVTM and CDR2 is ANQGSEA in the germline V gene. The trim removed 8 bases at V and 1 base at J, leaving 14 bases unmatched. In nucleotides, the CDR3 is TGCAGCCCTTTGCCACTAGCGGGCACAGTCCAAGAGACCCAGTACTTC. Translating gives CSPLPLAGTVQETQYF.

This clone was picked up one time. The chain recombines TRBV6-1 with TRBJ1-4, with D unresolved. Germline V gene data show CDR1 as MNHNS and CDR2 as SASEGT. V was clipped by 3 bases and J by 0 bases, with 5 bases between them. CDR3 length equals 14 residues. In DNA form, the CDR3 reads TGTGCCAGCAGTGAGACCCCAACTAATGAAAAACTGTTTTTT. Its translation: CASSETPTNEKLFF.

The table lists this clone with a count of one. The junction differs from germline at one of its ends, possibly a read error. The sample carries other DNA sequences with the same CDR3. CDR3 residues: CASSFLGIGLEKLFF. CDR3 DNA sequence: TGTGCCAGCAGTTTCCTAGGGATCGGATTAGAAAAATTGTTTTTT. The rearrangement joins TRBV28 to TRBJ1-4; D ambiguous. Germline CDR1 and CDR2: MDHEN and SYDVKM. CDR3 size: 15 residues.

Only one count was recorded for this clone. The J gene is TRBJ2-7, the V gene TRBV6-1; 9 positions agree with TRBD1. The J segment lost 4 bases and the V segment lost 6 bases, leaving 7 bases of the junction unmatched. Germline V gene sequence: CDR1 MNHNS, CDR2 SASEGT. The CDR3 extends over 14 amino acids. The CDR3: CASRPQGAGYEQYF. CDR3 nucleotide sequence: TGTGCCAGCAGACCACAGGGGGCGGGGTACGAGCAGTACTTC.

Only a few counts were recorded for this clone. V usage is TRBV7-9 and J usage is TRBJ2-1; weak D call: TRBD2 (6 bases). The germline V gene encodes CDR1 SEHNR and CDR2 FQNEAQ (reference sequence). Trimming cost V 1 base and J 0 bases, with 13 bases left between them. This CDR3 has 17 amino acids. CDR3 loop: CASSLVSGPRSYNEQFF. The CDR3 DNA reads as TGTGCCAGCAGCTTAGTTAGCGGTCCCCGCTCCTACAATGAGCAGTTCTTC.

This rearrangement joins TRBV9 to TRBJ1-1; weak D call: TRBD1 (5 bases). CDR1 SGDLS and CDR2 YYNGEE come from the germline V gene. There are 15 residues in the CDR3. V lost 3 bases, J lost 1 base, and 13 bases lay in between. The CDR3 DNA sequence: TGTGCCAGCAGCGCCCCGGGGGTCGGGAACACTGAAGCTTTCTTT. It is translated as CASSAPGVGNTEAFF. Full variable domain (outside the CDR3, taken from reference TRBV9 and TRBJ1-1): DSGVTQTPKHLITATGQRVTLRCSPRSGDLSVYWYQQSLDQGLQFLIQYYNGEERAKGNILERFSAQQFPDLHSELNLSSLELGDSALYFCASSAPGVGNTEAFFGQGTRLTVV.

The CDR3 DNA follows: TGTGCCATCAACGGACAGGCTACCTCCTACGAGCAGTACTTC. The encoded protein is CAINGQATSYEQYF. This chain uses TRBV10-3 with TRBJ2-7, with 7 bases lining up with TRBD1. The ends lost 7 bases at V and 0 bases at J; junction bases unmatched: 6. CDR1 and CDR2 from the germline V gene are ENHRY and SYGVKD. CDR3 length: 14 amino acids.